This is a list of T cell receptor beta chains from one sample in a study of beta chain features in type 1 diabetes. TCRdb's table, derived via immunoSEQ multiplex PCR, lists solely in-frame clones and lacks some. The repertoire has under 950,000 clones, roughly 15% of them found once; the top ten carry roughly 0.025%. The sequenced material came from naive CD4+ T cells from blood. The receptors originated from a woman under 30 in good health. Each CDR3 is given without its conserved first and last residue. Fields, in order: J gene, V gene, D gene, CDR3 protein. D genes are given only for firm matches.

j_call: TRBJ2-5; v_call: TRBV10-3; d_call: NA; cdr3_aa: ASSSWDSRETQY
j_call: TRBJ2-3; v_call: TRBV27; d_call: TRBD2; cdr3_aa: ASSKLAGGPTRAQY
j_call: TRBJ2-4; v_call: TRBV28; d_call: TRBD2; cdr3_aa: ASNFRGVAKNIQY
j_call: TRBJ2-4; v_call: TRBV29-1; d_call: TRBD1; cdr3_aa: SVLETGGKNIQY
j_call: TRBJ1-2; v_call: TRBV9; d_call: TRBD1; cdr3_aa: ASSPGQFHYGYT
j_call: TRBJ2-5; v_call: TRBV7-6; d_call: NA; cdr3_aa: ASSFEGRGGTQY
j_call: TRBJ2-1; v_call: TRBV12-5; d_call: TRBD2; cdr3_aa: ASASSGKEYNEQF
j_call: TRBJ2-7; v_call: TRBV9; d_call: TRBD2; cdr3_aa: ASSRLAGAVEQY
j_call: TRBJ2-7; v_call: TRBV21-1; d_call: NA; cdr3_aa: ARKTDFSSYEQY
j_call: TRBJ1-2; v_call: TRBV4-3; d_call: TRBD1; cdr3_aa: ASSQGQGFGYT
j_call: TRBJ2-7; v_call: TRBV21-1; d_call: NA; cdr3_aa: ASSKLADRSSYEQY
j_call: TRBJ1-5; v_call: TRBV6-5; d_call: NA; cdr3_aa: ASSPGRVGNQPQH
j_call: TRBJ2-7; v_call: TRBV7-2; d_call: NA; cdr3_aa: ASSLKGVGSYEQY
j_call: TRBJ2-5; v_call: TRBV11-3; d_call: NA; cdr3_aa: ASSGGPETQY
j_call: TRBJ2-7; v_call: TRBV5-1; d_call: NA; cdr3_aa: ASSGGDTSPMKQY
j_call: TRBJ2-1; v_call: TRBV19; d_call: TRBD1; cdr3_aa: ASSIRDRTNNEQF
j_call: TRBJ2-5; v_call: TRBV29-1; d_call: TRBD2; cdr3_aa: SVTTGTSGKETQY
j_call: TRBJ2-1; v_call: TRBV18; d_call: NA; cdr3_aa: ASSPAGSYNEQF
j_call: TRBJ2-2; v_call: TRBV6-5; d_call: NA; cdr3_aa: AGITRSGELF
j_call: TRBJ2-7; v_call: TRBV6-5; d_call: NA; cdr3_aa: ASSYSTGEGYEQY
j_call: TRBJ2-5; v_call: TRBV7-3; d_call: TRBD2; cdr3_aa: ASSFGATSIETQY
j_call: TRBJ1-2; v_call: TRBV7-2; d_call: NA; cdr3_aa: ASGSLEYRTPYGYT
j_call: TRBJ2-6; v_call: TRBV6-5; d_call: NA; cdr3_aa: ASTRSSGANVLT
j_call: TRBJ2-5; v_call: TRBV7-2; d_call: NA; cdr3_aa: ASSQQETQY
j_call: TRBJ2-2; v_call: TRBV5-1; d_call: NA; cdr3_aa: ASSLALGPNTGELF
j_call: TRBJ1-2; v_call: TRBV27; d_call: NA; cdr3_aa: ASSLSGNGGYT
j_call: TRBJ2-1; v_call: TRBV20-1; d_call: NA; cdr3_aa: TGGGSNEQF
j_call: TRBJ2-1; v_call: TRBV18; d_call: TRBD2; cdr3_aa: ASSAIAGGSNEQF
j_call: TRBJ2-3; v_call: TRBV2; d_call: NA; cdr3_aa: ASSEVGLRKEDTQY
j_call: TRBJ2-4; v_call: TRBV28; d_call: NA; cdr3_aa: ASSLQGVKNIQY
j_call: TRBJ1-2; v_call: TRBV6-6; d_call: TRBD1; cdr3_aa: ASSSRQGTPTYGYT
j_call: TRBJ1-5; v_call: TRBV6-5; d_call: NA; cdr3_aa: ASSLGLMNQPQH
j_call: TRBJ2-3; v_call: TRBV5-6; d_call: TRBD2; cdr3_aa: ASSPRTSGMGYTQY
j_call: TRBJ1-3; v_call: TRBV10-3; d_call: NA; cdr3_aa: AISEFSGNTIY
j_call: TRBJ1-1; v_call: TRBV5-1; d_call: NA; cdr3_aa: ASSRGDTSNTEAF
j_call: TRBJ2-2; v_call: TRBV5-4; d_call: NA; cdr3_aa: ASSWGPGELF
j_call: TRBJ2-7; v_call: TRBV15; d_call: NA; cdr3_aa: ATSRGALGRWTSYEQY
j_call: TRBJ1-3; v_call: TRBV7-9; d_call: NA; cdr3_aa: ASSLNFDGGNTIY